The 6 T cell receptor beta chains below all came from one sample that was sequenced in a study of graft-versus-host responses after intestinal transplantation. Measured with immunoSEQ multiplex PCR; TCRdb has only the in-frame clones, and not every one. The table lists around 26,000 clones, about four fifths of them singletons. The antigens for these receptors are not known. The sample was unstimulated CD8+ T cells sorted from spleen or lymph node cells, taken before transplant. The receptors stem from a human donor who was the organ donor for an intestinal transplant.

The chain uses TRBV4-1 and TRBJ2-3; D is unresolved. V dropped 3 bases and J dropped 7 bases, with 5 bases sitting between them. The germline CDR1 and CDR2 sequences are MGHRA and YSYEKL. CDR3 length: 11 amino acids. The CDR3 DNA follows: TGCGCCAGCAGCCACGCCAATACGCAGTATTTT. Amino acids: CASSHANTQYF.

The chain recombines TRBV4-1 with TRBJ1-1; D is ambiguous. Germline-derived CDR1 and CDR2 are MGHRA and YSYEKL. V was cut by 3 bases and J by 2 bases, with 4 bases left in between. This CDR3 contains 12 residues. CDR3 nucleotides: TGCGCCAGCAGCCACCTAAACACTGAAGCTTTCTTT. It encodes CASSHLNTEAFF.

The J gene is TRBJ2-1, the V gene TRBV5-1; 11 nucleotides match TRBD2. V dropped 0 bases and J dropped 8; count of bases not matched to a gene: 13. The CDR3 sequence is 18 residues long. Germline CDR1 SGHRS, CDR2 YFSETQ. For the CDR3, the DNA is TGCGCCAGCAGCTTGGAACCTAGCGGGAGGCGCCCTTCGGATGAGCAGTTCTTC. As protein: CASSLEPSGRRPSDEQFF.

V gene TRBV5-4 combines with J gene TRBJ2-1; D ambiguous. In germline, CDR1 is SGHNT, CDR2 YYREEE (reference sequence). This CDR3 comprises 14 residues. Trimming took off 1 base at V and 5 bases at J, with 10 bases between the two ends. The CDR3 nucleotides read TGTGCCAGCAGCTTGTTCGGGTTGGACAATGAGCAGTTCTTC. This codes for CASSLFGLDNEQFF.

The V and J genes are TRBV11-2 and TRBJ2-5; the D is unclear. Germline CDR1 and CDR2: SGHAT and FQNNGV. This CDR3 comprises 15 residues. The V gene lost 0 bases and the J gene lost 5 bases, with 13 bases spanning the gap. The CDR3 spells CASSLEAGPVETQYF. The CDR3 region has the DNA TGTGCCAGCAGCTTAGAAGCCGGGCCCGTGGAGACCCAGTACTTC.

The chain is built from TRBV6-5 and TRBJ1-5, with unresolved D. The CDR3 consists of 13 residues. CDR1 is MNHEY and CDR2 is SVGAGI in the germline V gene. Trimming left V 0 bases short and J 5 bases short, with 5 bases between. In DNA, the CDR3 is TGTGCCAGCAGTTACTCGGGCGATCAGCCCCAGCATTTT. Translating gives CASSYSGDQPQHF.